A single sample is the source of the 3 T cell receptor beta chains below, sequenced in a study of blood T cells in healthy people across ages. Through a sample-barcoded 5' primer and a J-beta primer mix, a second PCR was run for roughly 7 to 11 cycles. TCRdb used MiXCR to reprocess the 5' RACE reads, holding one entry per CDR3 protein. The table has fewer than 900,000 distinct CDR3 sequences, approximately 43% seen once; the top ten hold about 20%. The sequencing input was blood. These receptors originate from a woman aged 55-69 years in good health.

This clonotype turned up a few times. V and J are TRBV27 and TRBJ2-7; 8 positions match TRBD2. After removal of 5 bases from V and 2 bases from J, the junction contained 5 bases not matched to a gene. This CDR3 has 14 residues. Germline CDR1 MNHEY, CDR2 SMNVEV (reference sequence). The CDR3 reads CASSHRGGTYEQYF. CDR3 DNA sequence: TGTGCCAGCAGTCACCGCGGGGGGACCTACGAGCAGTACTTC.

Remarks on this clonotype: A read error is possible here, since a much larger clone lies one base away. No conserved phenylalanine or tryptophan ends this CDR3, so it is likely a read error. In DNA form, the CDR3 reads TGCAGCGTTGACCAAGCCTACGAGCAGTACCTC. This translates into CSVDQAYEQYL. The gene calls are TRBV29-1 and TRBJ2-7, with unresolved D. CDR1 and CDR2 from the germline V gene are SQVTM and ANQGSEA. Between the trimmed V and J ends, which lost 3 bases and 2 bases, there was a span of 5 bases. The CDR3 is 11 amino acids.

This chain joins TRBV9 and TRBJ2-7; D might be TRBD1 (6 bases). Germline-derived CDR1 and CDR2 are SGDLS and YYNGEE. The CDR3 loop spans 13 amino acids. V dropped 7 bases and J dropped 3 bases, with 14 bases sitting between them. This CDR3 is CASPRDTFYEQYF. CDR3 DNA: TGTGCCAGCCCCCGGGACACGTTCTACGAGCAGTACTTC.